This is a list of T cell receptor beta chains from one sample in a study of cytomegalovirus exposure and HLA in healthy donors. Generated by immunoSEQ multiplex PCR, the TCRdb table keeps only in-frame clones and is missing some. The table includes about 190,000 clones, over 70% detected once. The specimen was PBMCs. Receptor source: a middle-aged man in good health and CMV-seropositive. CDR3s include the opening cysteine and the closing phenylalanine or tryptophan. The D gene is left open where the match is weak. The size field is filled for only some rows; it gives once, few, many or a size class.

CDR3 DNA	CDR3 protein	J gene	D gene	clone size	V gene
TGTGCCAGCAGTTCGTGGACAGGGGGCGGAGAGACCCAGTACTTC	CASSSWTGGGETQYF	TRBJ2-5	TRBD1	NA	TRBV6-5
TGTGCCAGCAGCACCCCGGGACAGGGGCGGGAAAAACTGTTTTTT	CASSTPGQGREKLFF	TRBJ1-4	TRBD1	NA	TRBV28
TGTGCCAGCAGCTTAGCGTCAGCTAGCGGGAGGGCCGAGCAGTACTTC	CASSLASASGRAEQYF	TRBJ2-7	TRBD2	NA	TRBV7-9
TGTGCCAGCAGCGTTAGTAGATTGGACGGGAGTCTTACCGGGGAGCTGTTTTTT	CASSVSRLDGSLTGELFF	TRBJ2-2	NA	NA	TRBV9
TGCGCCAGCAGCTCTTGGACTAGCGGGGCCAATGAGCAGTTCTTC	CASSSWTSGANEQFF	TRBJ2-1	TRBD2	NA	TRBV5-1
TGTGCCAGCAGCAGTGACAGGATTTTGGATACCTTC	CASSSDRILDTF	TRBJ1-2	NA	NA	TRBV7-9
TGTGCCAGCAGGATAAGACTAGCGAGTTACAATGAGCAGTTCTTC	CASRIRLASYNEQFF	TRBJ2-1	TRBD2	NA	TRBV6-5
TGTGCCAGCAGCGTTGAGGGTGGAGGTTCACCCCTCCACTTT	CASSVEGGGSPLHF	TRBJ1-6	NA	NA	TRBV9
TGTGCCTGGAGTGACCCCGGGACTAGCGTCTACGAGCAGTACTTC	CAWSDPGTSVYEQYF	TRBJ2-7	TRBD2	NA	TRBV30
TGCGCCAGCAGCTTGAGACAGGGTACAGGCACTGAAGCTTTCTTT	CASSLRQGTGTEAFF	TRBJ1-1	TRBD1	NA	TRBV5-1
TGTGCCAGCAGTTACTCAGCGGGAGGTTCCTACGAGCAGTACTTC	CASSYSAGGSYEQYF	TRBJ2-7	TRBD2	few	TRBV6-5
TGTGCCAGCAGCGCTACTAGTTTACATGAGCAGTTCTTC	CASSATSLHEQFF	TRBJ2-1	NA	NA	TRBV6-4
TGTGCCAGCAGCCTGACTAGCGGGAGGGCCTACGCAGATACGCAGTATTTT	CASSLTSGRAYADTQYF	TRBJ2-3	TRBD2	NA	TRBV5-5
TGCGCCAGCGCACGGGACAGCTACGAGCAGTACTTC	CASARDSYEQYF	TRBJ2-7	TRBD1	few	TRBV5-1
TGCATCGGCGGGATAAACTATGGCTACACCTTC	CIGGINYGYTF	TRBJ1-2	NA	NA	TRBV20-1
TGTGCCAGCAGTTTATTGGCACAGGGGCTTGCTGAAAAACTGTTTTTT	CASSLLAQGLAEKLFF	TRBJ1-4	TRBD1	few	TRBV28
TGCGCCAGCAGCCAGATAGCGGTCTCTGTCCTATGGTATGGCTACACCTTC	CASSQIAVSVLWYGYTF	TRBJ1-2	NA	NA	TRBV4-1
TGTGCCAGCTCCCGGACTAGCGGGTCTTCCTACAATGAGCAGTTCTTC	CASSRTSGSSYNEQFF	TRBJ2-1	TRBD2	NA	TRBV4-2
TGTGCCAGCAGCCCCGCGGGTAGCGGGAGATACGAGCAGTACTTC	CASSPAGSGRYEQYF	TRBJ2-7	TRBD2	NA	TRBV7-2
TGTGCCAGCAGCCAACTCCTAGGGGGACTAGCGGGAGGCAAGTACTTC	CASSQLLGGLAGGKYF	TRBJ2-5	TRBD2	NA	TRBV14
TGTGCCAGCTCCGACAGGCCCGAGCAGTACTTC	CASSDRPEQYF	TRBJ2-7	NA	NA	TRBV6-6
TGTGCCATCAGTGAGGCCGACTACGAGCAGTACTTC	CAISEADYEQYF	TRBJ2-7	NA	NA	TRBV10-3
TGTGCCACCAGCATGGGGGGGGCCAGGGGGCTGTACACTGAAGCTTTCTTT	CATSMGGARGLYTEAFF	TRBJ1-1	TRBD1	NA	TRBV15
TGTGCCAGCATTCAGGACTTCTCCGGGCTCTACGAGCAGTACTTC	CASIQDFSGLYEQYF	TRBJ2-7	NA	NA	TRBV2
TGTGCCAGCAGCTTAGGAGGAGGGTCAGATGAAAAACTGTTTTTT	CASSLGGGSDEKLFF	TRBJ1-4	NA	NA	TRBV5-4
TGTGCCAGCAGCCGGGGGACAGGGACTTATGGCTACACCTTC	CASSRGTGTYGYTF	TRBJ1-2	TRBD1	NA	TRBV6-5
TGTGCCAGCAGCTTGGCTAGCGACACAGATACGCAGTATTTT	CASSLASDTDTQYF	TRBJ2-3	NA	NA	TRBV5-6
TGCGCCAGCAGCTGGACAGGGACCAACGTCCTGACTTTC	CASSWTGTNVLTF	TRBJ2-6	TRBD1	NA	TRBV4-3
TGTGCCAGCACGGGGAGGGGGGCTGTCAAAAACATTCAGTACTTC	CASTGRGAVKNIQYF	TRBJ2-4	NA	NA	TRBV6-5
TGTGCCAGCAGTGTTTCTATATACGAGCAGTACTTC	CASSVSIYEQYF	TRBJ2-7	NA	NA	TRBV6-1
TGTGCCAGCCGCCCTAGCGGGAGCGCCTACGAGCAGTACTTC	CASRPSGSAYEQYF	TRBJ2-7	TRBD2	NA	TRBV18
TGTGCCAGCAGAGTAACTAGCGGGACGGATCAAGAGACCCAGTACTTC	CASRVTSGTDQETQYF	TRBJ2-5	TRBD2	NA	TRBV28
TGTGCCTGCAATCTGGGCGGGTGGGCCAAAAACATTCAGTACTTC	CACNLGGWAKNIQYF	TRBJ2-4	NA	NA	TRBV30
TGCGCCAGCAGAGGACTAGCGGGAGTTAACGATGAGCAGTTCTTC	CASRGLAGVNDEQFF	TRBJ2-1	TRBD2	NA	TRBV10-2
TGTGCCAGTTCTCAATTAAAAACTAGCGGAAACACCGGGGAGCTGTTTTTT	CASSQLKTSGNTGELFF	TRBJ2-2	TRBD2	NA	TRBV19
TGTGCCAGCAGTCCCCGTTCAGGGGGAAATGAAAAACTGTTTTTT	CASSPRSGGNEKLFF	TRBJ1-4	TRBD1	NA	TRBV6-1
TGTGCCAGCAGCTTAGGTGGAGTCGGGTCCCAGCATTTT	CASSLGGVGSQHF	TRBJ1-5	NA	NA	TRBV13
TGTGCCAGCAGTTTATCGCACAGGACTAACTATGGCTACACCTTC	CASSLSHRTNYGYTF	TRBJ1-2	NA	NA	TRBV28
TGCGCCAGCAGCTTGGGGACTAGGGCGGTGCAGTACTTC	CASSLGTRAVQYF	TRBJ2-7	TRBD2	NA	TRBV5-1
TGTGCCAGCAGCCAAGAACCAGCGGGAGCACTCGGTGAGCAGTTCTTC	CASSQEPAGALGEQFF	TRBJ2-1	TRBD2	NA	TRBV4-2
TGTGCCAGCAGCCTCCGCCCCGGACAGGGAACCTACGAGCAGTACTTC	CASSLRPGQGTYEQYF	TRBJ2-7	TRBD1	NA	TRBV5-8
TGTGCCAGCAGCTTCGGCGGGACCAGCACAGATACGCAGTATTTT	CASSFGGTSTDTQYF	TRBJ2-3	NA	NA	TRBV5-4
TGCGCCAGCAGCTTGGTTCAATTCGAGGATGGCTACACCTTC	CASSLVQFEDGYTF	TRBJ1-2	NA	NA	TRBV5-1
TGTGCCAGCAGGAGGACTAGCGGTTGGGAGACCCAGTACTTC	CASRRTSGWETQYF	TRBJ2-5	TRBD2	NA	TRBV6-5
TGTGCCAGCAGCGTTGGGGGGGTAGATACGCAGTATTTT	CASSVGGVDTQYF	TRBJ2-3	TRBD2	NA	TRBV9
TGTGCCAGCAGTACGACTAGCGTCTCCTACGAGCAGTACTTC	CASSTTSVSYEQYF	TRBJ2-7	TRBD2	NA	TRBV6-6